Below, 9 T cell receptor beta chains from the same sample are listed, as sequenced in a study of T cell clonality in common variable immunodeficiency. Profiled with immunoSEQ multiplex PCR; TCRdb holds only in-frame clones, not every one. This repertoire lists approximately 20,000 clones without singletons; approximately 2.4% sits in the top ten. These receptors have no known antigen. Study findings and constraints: In common variable immunodeficiency, TCR beta chains reportedly carried fewer deletions and N-nucleotide insertions.

Sequenced material: peripheral blood mononuclear cells. Source of these receptors: a human donor with common variable immunodeficiency.

This clone was seen a few times. The covered CDR3 bases are TGCAGTGCTGCTACAGGTTACAATGAG. Encoded protein: CSAATGYNE. The complete CDR3 reads CSAATGYNEQFF. The V call is TRBV20-1, the J call TRBJ2-1, with a tentative D call TRBD1 (5 bases). The read falls 3 residues short of the CDR3 end, and the missing part is taken from the germline J gene. The germline V gene encodes CDR1 DFQATT and CDR2 SNEGSKA (reference sequence). There are 12 residues in the CDR3. The ends were cut back, 5 bases at V and 4 bases at J, with 9 bases in the middle.

As for this clone: The CDR3 end is not reached by the read, which stops 3 residues before it; the germline J gene fills it in. The V and J genes are TRBV6-1 and TRBJ2-1; 9 bases are shared with TRBD2. CDR1 and CDR2 (germline): MNHNS, SASEGT. The CDR3 sequence is 18 residues long. The J segment lost 0 bases and the V segment lost 2 bases, leaving 8 bases of the junction unmatched. This CDR3 reads CASSESLAGLSSYNEQFF. The part of the CDR3 DNA that was read is TGTGCCAGCAGTGAATCACTAGCGGGCCTAAGCTCCTACAATGAG.

A word on this clone: The read terminates 3 residues before the CDR3 end, so the remaining end is supplied by the germline J gene. The rearrangement links TRBV11-3 to TRBJ2-2; no clear D. Germline V gives CDR1 SGHNT, CDR2 YENEEA. The CDR3 runs 14 residues. Between the trimmed V and J ends, which lost 3 bases and 3 bases, there was a span of 8 bases. CDR3 amino acids: CASSLTYYTGELFF. CDR3 bases read: TGTGCCAGCAGCTTGACTTACTACACCGGGGAG.

This clone came up a few times. The CDR3 is cut off 3 residues early in the read; its end comes from the germline J gene. This sequence joins TRBV2 and TRBJ2-1; 14 positions agree with TRBD2. Per germline, CDR1 SNHLY and CDR2 FYNNEI. V lost 7 bases and J lost 9; bases outside the gene matches: 2. The CDR3 spans 13 residues. Partial CDR3 DNA: TGTGCCAGCACGGGACTAGCGGGGGCTGAG. Protein product: CASTGLAGAE. The full CDR3 sequence reads CASTGLAGAEQFF.

Many counts were recorded for this clone. The CDR3 extends 3 residues past the end of the read, so its final part is completed from the germline J gene. V is TRBV24-1 and J is TRBJ2-3; 10 bases align to TRBD1. CDR1 KGHDR and CDR2 SFDVKD come from the germline V gene. The CDR3 has 16 amino acids. Trimming removed 4 bases from V and 2 bases from J; junction bases left unmatched: 5. The CDR3 here is CATSDPGQGLTDTQYF. CDR3 bases read: TGTGCCACCAGTGACCCGGGACAGGGGCTCACAGATACG.

In this sample, this clone turned up many times. The observed sequence ends 3 residues before the CDR3 terminus, with the missing tail filled in from the germline J gene. This chain connects TRBV7-2 to TRBJ2-7; 11 bases line up with TRBD2. V gave up 4 bases and J gave up 2 bases; unmatched junction bases: 4. The CDR3 extends over 15 amino acids. Germline assignment: CDR1 SGHTA and CDR2 FQGNSA. CDR3 residues: CASSSLAGGPYEQYF. The sequenced CDR3 bases are TGTGCCAGCAGCTCCCTAGCGGGAGGCCCCTACGAG.

Ten or more counts support this clone. The sequenced CDR3 bases are TGTGCCAGCAGCTCCAGCGGGAGTCCCACAGATACG. This sequence encodes CASSSSGSPTDT. Given in full, the CDR3 is CASSSSGSPTDTQYF. The chain couples TRBV7-2 to TRBJ2-3, with 8 nucleotides matching TRBD2. The sequence runs out 3 residues before the end of the CDR3; the remainder is reconstructed from the germline J gene. The CDR3 loop spans 15 amino acids. V shed 4 bases, J shed 2 bases, and the junction held 5 bases outside the gene matches. Germline V gene sequence: CDR1 SGHTA, CDR2 FQGNSA.

This clone came up many times. The CDR3 extends 3 residues past the end of the read, so its final part is completed from the germline J gene. The V gene is TRBV11-3, the J gene TRBJ2-2; 10 bases fit TRBD1. Germline CDR1 reads SGHNT; CDR2 reads YENEEA. The CDR3 sequence is 15 residues long. V dropped 2 bases and J dropped 9; count of bases not matched to a gene: 6. The chain's CDR3 is CASSLRTGGNRELFF. Partial CDR3 DNA: TGTGCCAGCAGCTTACGGACAGGGGGTAACCGGGAG.

This clone was detected ten times or more. Coverage ceases 3 residues before the CDR3 finishes, and the germline J gene fills in the end. The chain employs TRBV5-5 and TRBJ2-7; a possible D gene is TRBD2 (6 bases). Germline V gene sequence: CDR1 SGHKS, CDR2 YYEKEE (reference sequence). With 4 bases removed from V and 5 bases from J, the gap between germline ends came to 10 bases. This CDR3 region has 12 residues. CDR3 residues: CASSPRRDEQYF. CDR3 DNA (partial): TGTGCCAGCAGCCCAAGGAGGGACGAG.